Presented here are 9 T cell receptor beta chains from one specimen sequenced in a study of T cell responses to AZD1222 COVID-19 vaccine. Data came from immunoSEQ multiplex PCR; TCRdb stores just in-frame clones and leaves some out. Among 150,000 to 200,000 clones listed, 92% were seen once. The source was peripheral blood, collected on day 0 of AZD1222 vaccination. Receptor source: an adult in good health.

J is TRBJ1-6 and V is TRBV10-1; no clear D gene. The CDR3 is 10 amino acids. The V gene's germline CDR1 is WNHNN and CDR2 SYGVQD (reference sequence). Trimming removed 6 bases at V and 7 bases at J, with 1 base between. The CDR3 region has the DNA TGCGCCAGCAGGAATTCACCCCTCCACTTT. Protein product: CASRNSPLHF.

V is TRBV6-2 or TRBV6-3 and J is TRBJ2-7; 7 bases are a match to TRBD1. V gave up 6 bases and J gave up 5 bases; unmatched junction bases: 13. This CDR3 comprises 15 residues. The germline V gene encodes CDR1 MNHEY and CDR2 SVGEGT. In nucleotides, the CDR3 is TGTGCCAGCAGCACCCTCAGGGGACAGTATGACGAGCAGTACTTC. Protein product: CASSTLRGQYDEQYF.

The chain uses TRBV4-1 and TRBJ2-3; D remains unclear. Per the germline V gene, CDR1 is MGHRA and CDR2 is YSYEKL. Trimming removed 3 bases at V and 3 bases at J, with 13 bases between. The CDR3 contains 15 residues. The CDR3 here is CASSQEGPGTDTQYF. For the CDR3, the DNA is TGCGCCAGCAGCCAGGAAGGGCCTGGTACAGATACGCAGTATTTT.

This rearrangement joins TRBV19 to TRBJ2-1, with 10 positions matching TRBD1. Germline values: CDR1 LNHDA, CDR2 SQIVND (reference sequence). CDR3 length: 14 amino acids. V lost 9 bases and J lost 3; bases outside the gene matches: 5. The DNA for the CDR3 is TGTGCCAGCAACCGGGACAGGGGCTACAATGAGCAGTTCTTC. Amino acid sequence: CASNRDRGYNEQFF.

The chain joins TRBV2 to TRBJ1-2; perhaps TRBD1 as D (5 bases). In germline, CDR1 is SNHLY, CDR2 FYNNEI. Trimming removed 5 bases from V and 3 bases from J, with 7 bases in between. This CDR3 is 12 amino acids long. This chain's CDR3 is CASSTQDYGYTF. The CDR3 nucleotides are TGTGCCAGCAGTACACAGGACTATGGCTACACCTTC.

This clone has a handful of counts. The gene calls are TRBV27 and TRBJ2-1, with D perhaps TRBD2 (6 bases). V dropped 2 bases and J dropped 5 bases, with 13 bases sitting between them. From germline, CDR1 is MNHEY and CDR2 SMNVEV (reference sequence). There are 15 residues in the CDR3. CDR3 amino acids: CASSLGTGTNNEQFF. The CDR3 DNA reads as TGTGCCAGCAGTTTAGGGACTGGAACCAACAATGAGCAGTTCTTC.

The chain combines TRBV2 with TRBJ1-3; D remains unclear. V was trimmed by 3 bases and J by 0 bases, leaving 6 bases between them. This CDR3 spans 14 amino acids. Germline lookup yields CDR1 SNHLY and CDR2 FYNNEI. The CDR3 nucleotides are TGTGCCAGCAGTGACTTCCCCTCTGGAAACACCATATATTTT. As protein: CASSDFPSGNTIYF.

Notes on this clone: Other DNA sequences in the sample encode the same CDR3. This chain connects TRBV19 to TRBJ2-1, with TRBD2 matching 16 bases. CDR1 is LNHDA, CDR2 SQIVND, per germline (reference sequence). This CDR3 spans 18 amino acids. The J segment lost 0 bases and the V segment lost 9 bases, leaving 8 bases of the junction unmatched. The CDR3 loop is CASGPGLAGGSSYNEQFF. The DNA of the CDR3 is TGTGCCAGCGGGCCGGGACTAGCGGGAGGGAGCTCCTACAATGAGCAGTTCTTC.

The gene calls are TRBV7-8 and TRBJ1-1; 7 bases line up with TRBD1. Germline CDR1 reads SGHVS; CDR2 reads FQNEAQ. Germline trimming cut 5 bases from V and 1 base from J; bases unmatched to any gene: 7. The CDR3 consists of 15 residues. The chain's CDR3 is CASSLSDRENTEAFF. DNA of the CDR3: TGTGCCAGCAGCCTCTCTGACAGGGAGAACACTGAAGCTTTCTTT. The variable domain in full, with the rest retrieved from reference TRBV7-8 and TRBJ1-1, is GAGVSQSPRYKVAKRGQDVALRCDPISGHVSLFWYQQALGQGPEFLTYFQNEAQLDKSGLPSDRFFAERPEGSVSTLKIQRTQQEDSAVYLCASSLSDRENTEAFFGQGTRLTVV.